This T cell receptor beta chain is drawn from a study of cytomegalovirus exposure and HLA in healthy donors. Notes on the study in general: With further analysis later on, most CMV-associated TCR beta chains appeared HLA-restricted. An analysis done earlier found most TCR beta V segments productive about 87% or about 30% of the time.

PCR used 60 Vbeta primers and 13 Jbeta primers. The authors' processing: In a later analysis, the count reached approximately 80 million unique TCR beta chains, with about 12 million shared. The method was immunoSEQ multiplex PCR; TCRdb's version includes in-frame clones alone and lacks a portion of them. V and J calls and clone size are copied from that table; D and trimming were computed from the DNA. The repertoire holds around 95,000 clones, over 75% seen once, with around 3.6% in the top ten. Germline CDR1 and CDR2: MNHNY and SVGAGI (reference sequence). The CDR3 is 12 amino acids. The ends lost 8 bases at V and 11 bases at J; junction bases unmatched: 7. In the case of this clone: The antigen remains undetermined.

Input material: PBMCs. The source is a female donor in good health and CMV-seropositive. The chain joins TRBV6-6 to TRBJ1-1, with 11 bases matching TRBD1. CDR3 amino acids: CASGQGAGDAFF. The DNA for the CDR3 is TGTGCCAGCGGACAGGGGGCAGGGGATGCTTTCTTT.